A selection of T cell receptor beta chains follows, all from one sample in a study of blood T cell repertoires in COVID-19. Some clones are missing from TCRdb's copy, which holds only in-frame ones; the method was immunoSEQ multiplex PCR. The sample records 40,000 to 50,000 clones, under 90% being singletons. Sequenced input: peripheral blood. These receptors originate from a middle-aged man with active COVID-19. Both conserved end residues are part of each CDR3. Fields, in order: D gene, V gene, J gene, CDR3 protein, CDR3 DNA. D genes are given only for firm matches.

d_call: TRBD2
v_call: TRBV3-1/TRBV3-2
j_call: TRBJ2-1
cdr3_aa: CASSQGLAGEVEQFF
cdr3_nt: TGTGCCAGCAGCCAAGGACTAGCGGGAGAGGTTGAGCAGTTCTTC

d_call: TRBD2
v_call: TRBV5-1
j_call: TRBJ2-7
cdr3_aa: CASSLDGGRSDEQYF
cdr3_nt: TGCGCCAGCAGCTTGGACGGCGGGAGGAGCGACGAGCAGTACTTC

d_call: TRBD1
v_call: TRBV27
j_call: TRBJ1-2
cdr3_aa: CASSLWGQESIYGYTF
cdr3_nt: TGTGCCAGCAGTTTATGGGGACAGGAATCTATCTATGGCTACACCTTC

d_call: TRBD1
v_call: TRBV6-5
j_call: TRBJ2-1
cdr3_aa: CASSYSTGPDEQFF
cdr3_nt: TGTGCCAGCAGTTACTCGACAGGGCCCGATGAGCAGTTCTTC

d_call: TRBD2
v_call: TRBV27
j_call: TRBJ2-1
cdr3_aa: CASSLPGRILAGEQFF
cdr3_nt: TGTGCCAGCAGTTTACCGGGACGTATTTTAGCGGGAGAGCAGTTCTTC

d_call: TRBD2
v_call: TRBV4-1
j_call: TRBJ2-7
cdr3_aa: CASSQDGPGGRADYEQYF
cdr3_nt: TGCGCCAGCAGCCAAGATGGGCCGGGCGGGAGAGCAGACTACGAGCAGTACTTC

d_call: .
v_call: TRBV12-3/TRBV12-4
j_call: TRBJ2-6
cdr3_aa: CASRQANVLTF
cdr3_nt: TGTGCCAGCCGACAGGCCAACGTCCTGACTTTC

d_call: .
v_call: TRBV6-4
j_call: TRBJ1-5
cdr3_aa: CASSDFLFLAGSNQPQHF
cdr3_nt: TGTGCCAGCAGTGACTTCCTTTTCCTGGCAGGCTCCAATCAGCCCCAGCATTTT

d_call: TRBD2
v_call: TRBV27
j_call: TRBJ2-1
cdr3_aa: CASSLRREVANEQFF
cdr3_nt: TGTGCCAGCAGTTTGAGGCGGGAGGTTGCGAATGAGCAGTTCTTC

d_call: .
v_call: TRBV7-2
j_call: TRBJ2-1
cdr3_aa: CASSPLSDTGQFF
cdr3_nt: TGTGCCAGCAGCCCCCTCTCGGACACGGGGCAGTTCTTC

d_call: .
v_call: TRBV5-1
j_call: TRBJ2-2
cdr3_aa: CASSLIPSTSRGDTGELFF
cdr3_nt: TGCGCCAGCAGCCTCATACCCTCGACTAGTCGGGGCGACACCGGGGAGCTGTTTTTT

d_call: .
v_call: TRBV19
j_call: TRBJ2-4
cdr3_aa: CASSIGGRRNIQYF
cdr3_nt: TGTGCCAGTAGTATAGGAGGGCGTCGAAACATTCAGTACTTC

d_call: TRBD1
v_call: TRBV28
j_call: TRBJ1-1
cdr3_aa: CASREGGGGTEAFF
cdr3_nt: TGTGCCAGCAGAGAAGGAGGGGGCGGCACTGAAGCTTTCTTT

d_call: .
v_call: TRBV6-2/TRBV6-3
j_call: TRBJ2-3
cdr3_aa: CASSSRLYTDTQYF
cdr3_nt: TGTGCCAGCAGTTCCCGACTATACACAGATACGCAGTATTTT

d_call: .
v_call: TRBV10-3
j_call: TRBJ2-3
cdr3_aa: CAISDGAAPLSDTQYF
cdr3_nt: TGTGCCATCAGTGACGGAGCAGCGCCCTTGTCAGATACGCAGTATTTT

d_call: .
v_call: TRBV11-2
j_call: TRBJ1-1
cdr3_aa: CASSLGGGGTEAFF
cdr3_nt: TGTGCCAGCAGCTTAGGGGGGGGAGGGACTGAAGCTTTCTTT

d_call: TRBD1
v_call: TRBV9
j_call: TRBJ2-6
cdr3_aa: CASSARDRGLSGANVLTF
cdr3_nt: TGTGCCAGCAGCGCGAGGGACAGGGGTTTATCTGGGGCCAACGTCCTGACTTTC

d_call: TRBD1
v_call: TRBV19
j_call: TRBJ1-2
cdr3_aa: CASSNWDSLQNYGYTF
cdr3_nt: TGTGCCAGTAGTAACTGGGACAGCCTTCAAAACTATGGCTACACCTTC

d_call: .
v_call: TRBV7-8
j_call: TRBJ2-1
cdr3_aa: CASSLAFGELNEQFF
cdr3_nt: TGTGCCAGCAGCTTAGCGTTCGGGGAGTTAAATGAGCAGTTCTTC

d_call: TRBD2
v_call: TRBV28
j_call: TRBJ2-3
cdr3_aa: CASSLHLAGSLNTQYF
cdr3_nt: TGTGCCAGCAGTCTCCATCTAGCGGGAAGTCTCAATACGCAGTATTTT

d_call: .
v_call: TRBV18
j_call: TRBJ1-2
cdr3_aa: CASSPGYGYTF
cdr3_nt: TGTGCCAGCTCCCCCGGGTATGGCTACACCTTC

d_call: TRBD2
v_call: TRBV27
j_call: TRBJ2-4
cdr3_aa: CASSSGTSGRNIQYF
cdr3_nt: TGTGCCAGCAGTTCCGGGACTAGCGGGAGAAACATTCAGTACTTC

d_call: TRBD1
v_call: TRBV11-3
j_call: TRBJ2-7
cdr3_aa: CASSPGDRTYEQYF
cdr3_nt: TGTGCCAGCAGCCCCGGGGACAGAACCTACGAGCAGTACTTC

d_call: TRBD1
v_call: TRBV28
j_call: TRBJ2-7
cdr3_aa: CASSRTGGSYEQYF
cdr3_nt: TGTGCCAGCAGTCGGACAGGGGGGTCCTACGAGCAGTACTTC

d_call: TRBD1
v_call: TRBV28
j_call: TRBJ1-6
cdr3_aa: CASSLLRDRTNSPLHF
cdr3_nt: TGTGCCAGCAGTTTGCTCCGGGACAGGACTAATTCACCCCTCCACTTT